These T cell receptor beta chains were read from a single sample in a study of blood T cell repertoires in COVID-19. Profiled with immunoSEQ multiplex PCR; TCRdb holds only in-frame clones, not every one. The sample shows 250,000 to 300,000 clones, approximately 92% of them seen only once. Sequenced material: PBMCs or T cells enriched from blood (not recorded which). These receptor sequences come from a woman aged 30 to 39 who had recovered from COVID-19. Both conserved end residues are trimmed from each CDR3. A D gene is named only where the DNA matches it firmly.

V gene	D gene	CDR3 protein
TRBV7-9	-	ASSSQGSSTDTQY
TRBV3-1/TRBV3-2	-	ASSQSRWNEQF
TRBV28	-	ASSHRVANQPQH
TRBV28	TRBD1	ASSSTGSRGYT
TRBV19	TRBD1	ASSARDSSYEQY
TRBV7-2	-	ASSLTKGANYGYT
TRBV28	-	ASSGVNYGYT
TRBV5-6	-	ASSSYPYGYT
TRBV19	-	ASSSGQSSYNEQF
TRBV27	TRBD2	ASGGTSGWDNEQF
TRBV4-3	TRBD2	ASSQDNSGSKADTQY
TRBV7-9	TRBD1	ASSPTGAGNIQY
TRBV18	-	ASSQISGFRDEQY
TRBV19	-	ASSPGVVTEAF
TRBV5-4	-	ASSLHLEF
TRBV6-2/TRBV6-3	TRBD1	ASSLTGGLDQPQH
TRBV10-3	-	AISDIADGELF
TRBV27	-	ASSTPERSYEQY
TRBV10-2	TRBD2	ASSEWTRRDEQF
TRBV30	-	AWSVMGGDHYGYT
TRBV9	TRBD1	ASSVTGTGGKETQY
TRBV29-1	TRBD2	SVQTSGGNTGELF
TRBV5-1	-	ASSLGRPDGREAF
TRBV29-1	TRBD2	SVDSGTSSNEQF
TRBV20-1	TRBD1	SASITSDRGLGYT
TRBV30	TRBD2	AWTSGGNNEQF
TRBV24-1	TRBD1	ATSDPGRRQGSYGYT
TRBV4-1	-	ASSQGQVIVETQY
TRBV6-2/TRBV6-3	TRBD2	ASSPGGRTGTQY
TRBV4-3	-	ASSQDGNRLNTQY
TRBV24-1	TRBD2	ATSDLAASGSNGELF
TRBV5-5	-	ASRTSSGVNTEAF
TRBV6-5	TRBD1	ASSSDRSQKIHTIY
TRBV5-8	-	ASSEGHGSSNQPQH
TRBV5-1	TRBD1	ASSLSGQGSYNEQF
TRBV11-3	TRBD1	ASSFSGQTNTGELF
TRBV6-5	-	ASSLIYGYT
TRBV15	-	ATSRDPIHRAERTEAF
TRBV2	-	ASSARRDQPQH
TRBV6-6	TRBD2	ASSQWRQTGTSGSSYEQY
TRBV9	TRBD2	ASSVSPPGAGGETQY
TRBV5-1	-	ASSLVQENTEAF
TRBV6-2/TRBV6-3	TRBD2	ASSQPGLAGLEQY
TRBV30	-	AWSGIVGGHGNTIY
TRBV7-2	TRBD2	ASRGLAGVGGTDTQY
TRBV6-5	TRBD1	ASGTSTGGNQPQH
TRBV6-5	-	ASSHILEAF
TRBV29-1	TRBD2	SVENKKTSGRTDTQY
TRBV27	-	ASSWTSPNSPLH
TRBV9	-	ASSAGSGGNYGYT
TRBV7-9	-	ASSLGQLNTEAF
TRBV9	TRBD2	ASSVDLASGSEQF
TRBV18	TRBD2	ASSSGLAGGREETQY
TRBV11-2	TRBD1	ASTSGQGYTEAF
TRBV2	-	ASSESSSGTEAF
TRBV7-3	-	ASSLGTGNGETQY
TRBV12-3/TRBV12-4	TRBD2	ASSFGGYEQY
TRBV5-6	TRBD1	ASSSRDRNTGELF